The rows below give T cell receptor beta chains drawn from one sample of a study of blood T cell repertoires in COVID-19. Clones were read by immunoSEQ multiplex PCR, and TCRdb kept only the in-frame ones, dropping some. The sample shows approximately 200,000 clones, 80% to 90% of them seen only once. Sequences were obtained from PBMCs or T cells enriched from blood (not recorded which). All receptors derive from a woman aged 18-29 years in a cohort exposed to, infected with or recovered from COVID-19 (not recorded which). Both conserved end residues are part of each CDR3. A D gene is named only where the DNA matches it firmly. Clone size is shown for a subset of rows, as once, few, many or a class of expanded clone.

cdr3_length	v_call	clone_size	d_call	j_call	cdr3_aa	cdr3_nt
15	TRBV27	.	TRBD1	TRBJ1-6	CASSGPGQGNSPLHF	TGTGCCAGCAGTGGCCCGGGACAGGGTAATTCACCCCTCCACTTT
13	TRBV9	once	TRBD2	TRBJ2-1	CASSAAGYNEQFF	TGTGCCAGCAGCGCAGCGGGGTACAATGAGCAGTTCTTC
14	TRBV18	.	.	TRBJ1-1	CASSPGGPLTEAFF	TGTGCCAGCTCACCGGGGGGGCCGCTCACTGAAGCTTTCTTT
15	TRBV29-1	.	.	TRBJ2-1	CSVNSGTLTYNEQFF	TGCAGCGTTAACTCCGGGACTTTAACCTACAATGAGCAGTTCTTC
13	TRBV14	.	.	TRBJ2-7	CASSSNLQYEQYF	TGTGCCAGCAGCTCCAACCTCCAGTACGAGCAGTACTTC
12	TRBV6-2/TRBV6-3	few	.	TRBJ2-2	CASTPRPGELFF	TGTGCCAGCACCCCCAGGCCCGGGGAGCTGTTTTTT
16	TRBV7-9	.	.	TRBJ2-5	CASSLAGAGYGETQYF	TGTGCCAGCAGCTTAGCTGGGGCAGGGTACGGAGAGACCCAGTACTTC
14	TRBV25-1	.	.	TRBJ1-1	CASTPRAMNTEAFF	TGTGCCAGCACTCCGAGGGCTATGAACACTGAAGCTTTCTTT
15	TRBV6-5	many	.	TRBJ1-2	CASSPQTGANYGYTF	TGTGCCAGCAGTCCACAGACAGGAGCTAACTATGGCTACACCTTC
15	TRBV24-1	once	TRBD1	TRBJ2-1	CATSDSRQGADEQFF	TGTGCCACCAGTGATTCAAGACAGGGGGCTGATGAGCAGTTCTTC
13	TRBV7-9	.	TRBD1	TRBJ1-4	CASSWGQNEKLFF	TGTGCCAGCAGCTGGGGACAGAATGAAAAACTGTTTTTT
14	TRBV27	.	TRBD1	TRBJ1-1	CASSFGQGGTEAFF	TGTGCCAGCAGTTTCGGGCAGGGGGGCACTGAAGCTTTCTTT
17	TRBV30	few	.	TRBJ2-6	CAWRRGRVISGANVLTF	TGTGCCTGGAGAAGGGGAAGGGTAATATCTGGGGCCAACGTCCTGACTTTC
19	TRBV18	.	TRBD1	TRBJ1-1	CASSPRSIGQGGSHTEAFF	TGTGCCAGCTCACCGCGTAGTATTGGACAGGGGGGGTCGCACACTGAAGCTTTCTTT
13	TRBV24-1	.	TRBD2	TRBJ2-1	CATGAGGPYEQFF	TGTGCCACCGGGGCGGGAGGGCCCTATGAGCAGTTCTTC
12	TRBV7-3	.	.	TRBJ2-2	CASSSYTGELFF	TGTGCCAGCAGCTCCTACACCGGGGAGCTGTTTTTT
16	TRBV6-6	.	TRBD1	TRBJ1-4	CASSYPTGTASEKLFF	TGTGCCAGCAGTTACCCCACCGGGACAGCCTCCGAAAAACTGTTTTTT
12	TRBV7-9	.	.	TRBJ1-2	CASSSDSYGYTF	TGTGCCAGCAGCTCGGACAGCTATGGCTACACCTTC
13	TRBV6-5	.	.	TRBJ1-5	CASSLMGNQPQHF	TGTGCCAGCAGTCTAATGGGCAATCAGCCCCAGCATTTT
17	TRBV7-2	.	.	TRBJ2-7	CASRLVPRDSSSYEQYF	TGTGCCAGCAGGCTAGTCCCCCGGGACTCGAGCTCCTACGAGCAGTACTTC
12	TRBV3-1/TRBV3-2	.	.	TRBJ1-2	CASSSFGYGYTF	TGTGCCAGCAGCTCCTTCGGTTATGGCTACACCTTC
15	TRBV6-5	.	TRBD1	TRBJ1-2	CASTLQVTGGYGYTF	TGTGCCAGCACCCTCCAGGTGACAGGGGGGTATGGCTACACCTTC
13	TRBV6-5	.	.	TRBJ1-2	CASSFDTNYGYTF	TGTGCCAGCTCCTTCGACACGAACTATGGCTACACCTTC
15	TRBV9	.	.	TRBJ1-1	CASSVKQGRDTEAFF	TGTGCCAGCAGCGTAAAACAGGGCCGGGACACTGAAGCTTTCTTT
13	TRBV28	.	.	TRBJ2-1	CASTPGVYNEQFF	TGTGCCAGCACCCCGGGGGTGTACAATGAGCAGTTCTTC
17	TRBV3-1/TRBV3-2	.	TRBD1	TRBJ2-2	CASSQRTDRANTGELFF	TGTGCCAGCAGCCAAAGGACGGACAGGGCGAACACCGGGGAGCTGTTTTTT
17	TRBV6-6	once	.	TRBJ1-6	CASSLRQDSSYNSPLHF	TGTGCCAGCAGTCTACGACAGGACAGCTCCTATAATTCACCCCTCCACTTT
16	TRBV6-2/TRBV6-3	.	TRBD1	TRBJ1-1	CASSYPPGGGHTEAFF	TGTGCCAGCAGTTACCCCCCAGGGGGAGGCCACACTGAAGCTTTCTTT
13	TRBV4-2	.	.	TRBJ1-2	CASSPGGSYGYTF	TGTGCCAGCAGCCCCGGGGGTTCCTATGGCTACACCTTC
14	TRBV30	.	.	TRBJ1-4	CAWSIQGNGEKLFF	TGTGCCTGGAGTATCCAGGGGAACGGTGAAAAACTGTTTTTT
14	TRBV11-2	.	.	TRBJ1-1	CASSLARLNTEAFF	TGTGCCAGCAGCTTAGCCAGGCTGAACACTGAAGCTTTCTTT
14	TRBV10-2	.	.	TRBJ1-4	CASSDTGTNEKLFF	TGCGCCAGCAGTGATACTGGAACTAATGAAAAACTGTTTTTT
15	TRBV5-1	.	.	TRBJ2-7	CASSLGPSSRYEQYF	TGCGCCAGCAGCTTGGGGCCTAGCAGTCGGTACGAGCAGTACTTC
15	TRBV5-5	.	.	TRBJ1-5	CASSLDFGGIQPQHF	TGTGCCAGCAGCTTGGACTTCGGGGGGATACAGCCCCAGCATTTT
18	TRBV9	once	TRBD2	TRBJ2-2	CASSVGASGFYGTGELFF	TGTGCCAGCAGCGTAGGGGCTAGCGGGTTCTATGGGACCGGGGAGCTGTTTTTT
15	TRBV19	.	.	TRBJ1-5	CASSVGLGGNQPQHF	TGTGCCAGTAGTGTGGGGCTTGGGGGCAATCAGCCCCAGCATTTT
14	TRBV10-2	.	TRBD2	TRBJ2-7	CASSKKRETYEQYF	TGCGCCAGCAGTAAAAAGCGGGAAACCTACGAGCAGTACTTC
15	TRBV28	once	TRBD1	TRBJ1-5	CASSRGQAYNQPQHF	TGTGCCAGCAGTCGGGGACAGGCTTACAATCAGCCCCAGCATTTT
15	TRBV7-2	.	.	TRBJ1-6	CASSPRTAGNSPLHF	TGTGCCAGCAGCCCTCGGACAGCCGGTAATTCACCCCTCCACTTT
15	TRBV28	once	TRBD1	TRBJ1-5	CASSLLGTENQPQHF	TGTGCCAGCAGTTTACTCGGGACAGAGAATCAGCCCCAGCATTTT
14	TRBV7-3	.	.	TRBJ1-2	CASSPDSAVGGYTF	TGTGCCAGCAGTCCCGACAGCGCGGTCGGGGGCTACACCTTC
14	TRBV3-1/TRBV3-2	.	.	TRBJ1-1	CASSPGVTNTEAFF	TGTGCCAGCAGTCCAGGGGTAACGAACACTGAAGCTTTCTTT
16	TRBV24-1	once	TRBD1	TRBJ1-4	CATSEGGRSLFEKLFF	TGTGCCACCAGTGAAGGGGGCAGGTCGCTATTTGAAAAACTGTTTTTT
12	TRBV5-4	.	TRBD1	TRBJ2-7	CASSTGQEEEYF	TGTGCCAGCAGCACGGGACAGGAGGAAGAGTACTTC
12	TRBV2	.	.	TRBJ2-7	CASSAKFYEQYF	TGTGCCAGCAGTGCCAAATTCTACGAGCAGTACTTC
13	TRBV2	.	TRBD1	TRBJ1-3	CASKEGGRNTIYF	TGTGCCAGCAAAGAAGGGGGCAGAAACACCATATATTTT
15	TRBV6-5	.	TRBD2	TRBJ2-7	CASSWGTSGGYEQYF	TGTGCCAGCAGTTGGGGGACTAGCGGAGGCTACGAGCAGTACTTC
15	TRBV24-1	.	.	TRBJ2-1	CATSDPRVGSNEQFF	TGTGCCACCAGTGATCCCCGGGTGGGTTCCAATGAGCAGTTCTTC
14	TRBV30	.	.	TRBJ1-5	CAWSAGGGNQPQHF	TGTGCCTGGAGTGCTGGGGGGGGCAATCAGCCCCAGCATTTT